Listed below are T cell receptor beta chains from one sample, sequenced in a study of response to subunit inactivated influenza vaccine. TCRdb recomputed calls from the RT-PCR reads with MiXCR, one row per CDR3 protein. The sample lists roughly 780,000 distinct CDR3 sequences, roughly 20% occurring once. The source material was PBMCs from blood, sampled 4 to 6 days after vaccination. The origin of the receptors is a man between 45 and 60 years old who received an inactivated influenza vaccine. The CDR3 runs from the conserved cysteine through the conserved F or W. D genes are given only for firm matches. Size is stated for part of the rows, as once, few or many counts, or as a class when the clone is expanded.

>TRBJ1-2|-|TRBV4-3|few
CASSQDLGANYGYTF
TGCGCCAGCAGCCAAGATCTTGGAGCTAACTATGGCTACACCTTC
>TRBJ2-2|TRBD1|TRBV9|few
CASTSGGRTGELFF
TGTGCCAGCACCTCAGGGGGCCGGACCGGGGAGCTGTTTTTT
>TRBJ2-7|TRBD1|TRBV7-8|-
CASSLALGGHEQYF
TGTGCCAGCAGCTTAGCCCTAGGGGGCCACGAGCAGTACTTC
>TRBJ2-7|TRBD2|TRBV4-3|-
CASSQDSGGLYEQYF
TGCGCCAGCAGCCAAGACAGCGGGGGTCTCTACGAGCAGTACTTC
>TRBJ2-1|TRBD1|TRBV18|few
CASSPGTGVGDEQFF
TGTGCCAGCTCTCCCGGGACAGGGGTGGGCGATGAGCAGTTCTTC
>TRBJ2-3|TRBD2|TRBV30|-
CAWSSGRQDTQYF
TGTGCCTGGAGTAGCGGGAGACAAGATACGCAGTATTTT
>TRBJ2-2|TRBD2|TRBV4-1|-
CASSQAREAPNTGELFF
TGCGCCAGCAGCCAAGCCCGGGAGGCACCGAACACCGGGGAGCTGTTTTTT
>TRBJ2-1|-|TRBV20-1|-
CSARGLGRFNEQFF
TGCAGTGCCCGAGGGCTAGGGCGGTTCAATGAGCAGTTCTTC
>TRBJ1-2|-|TRBV12-3/TRBV12-4|few
CASSPQTGALGYGYTF
TGTGCCAGCAGTCCCCAGACAGGTGCCCTCGGGTATGGCTACACCTTC
>TRBJ2-3|-|TRBV4-1|-
CASSQVRSDPGYTQYF
TGCGCCAGCAGCCAAGTTCGGAGTGATCCGGGATATACGCAGTATTTT
>TRBJ2-2|TRBD1|TRBV12-5|-
CASGLVLDRVETGELFF
TGTGCTAGTGGTTTGGTACTCGACAGGGTGGAGACCGGGGAGCTGTTTTTT
>TRBJ2-7|-|TRBV6-5|few
CASSYSAFQKAYEQYF
TGTGCCAGCAGTTACTCGGCTTTCCAGAAAGCCTACGAGCAGTACTTC
>TRBJ2-7|-|TRBV20-1|few
CSAREQGRHEQYF
TGCAGTGCTAGAGAACAGGGAAGACACGAGCAGTACTTC
>TRBJ1-5|-|TRBV6-5|few
CASSYSRIQPQHF
TGTGCCAGCAGTTACTCTCGTATTCAGCCCCAGCATTTT
>TRBJ2-7|-|TRBV6-2/TRBV6-3|-
CASEKAFDGAPLYEQYF
TGTGCCAGCGAGAAAGCGTTCGACGGGGCACCCCTCTACGAGCAGTACTTC
>TRBJ1-2|TRBD1|TRBV20-1|-
CSAKAGGDYGYTF
TGCAGTGCGAAAGCAGGGGGCGACTATGGCTACACCTTC
>TRBJ2-1|TRBD1|TRBV9|-
CASSLTGGISYNEQFF
TGTGCCAGCAGCCTCACAGGGGGAATCTCCTACAATGAGCAGTTCTTC
>TRBJ2-6|-|TRBV20-1|-
CSAPRHMSSGANVLTF
TGCAGTGCTCCAAGACACATGAGCTCTGGGGCCAACGTCCTGACTTTC
>TRBJ2-3|-|TRBV6-2/TRBV6-3|few
CASSTHMTTDTQYF
TGTGCCAGCAGTACCCATATGACAACAGATACGCAGTATTTT
>TRBJ2-3|TRBD1|TRBV7-2|many
CASTQGVDTQYF
TGTGCCAGCACCCAGGGGGTAGATACGCAGTATTTT
>TRBJ2-3|TRBD2|TRBV7-9|few
CASSFKAGDPEYF
TGTGCCAGCAGCTTCAAAGCGGGAGACCCTGAGTATTTT
>TRBJ2-7|TRBD1|TRBV9|-
CASSNTGTGDYEQYF
TGTGCCAGCAGCAACACCGGGACAGGGGACTACGAGCAGTACTTC
>TRBJ1-1|-|TRBV20-1|few
CSASEPVNTEAFF
TGCAGTGCTAGCGAGCCAGTGAACACTGAAGCTTTCTTT
>TRBJ2-3|-|TRBV12-3/TRBV12-4|-
CASSLAGLNTDTQYF
TGTGCCAGCAGTTTAGCCGGGCTCAACACAGATACGCAGTATTTT
>TRBJ2-2|-|TRBV11-2|few
CASSLEAVTRGELFF
TGTGCCAGCAGCTTAGAAGCGGTCACAAGGGGGGAGCTGTTTTTT
>TRBJ1-1|TRBD1|TRBV11-2|once
CASSPSWDSNTEAFF
TGTGCCAGCAGCCCCTCGTGGGACAGCAACACTGAAGCTTTCTTT
>TRBJ2-3|TRBD2|TRBV12-3/TRBV12-4|-
CASSFGLAGVTDTQYF
TGTGCCAGCAGTTTTGGACTAGCGGGGGTCACAGATACGCAGTATTTT
>TRBJ2-1|TRBD2|TRBV5-1|many
CASSLVAGGLNEQFF
TGCGCCAGCAGCTTGGTAGCGGGAGGCCTCAATGAGCAGTTCTTC
>TRBJ2-7|-|TRBV4-3|-
CASSQGRFDYEQYF
TGCGCCAGCAGCCAGGGTAGATTCGACTACGAGCAGTACTTC
>TRBJ2-7|TRBD2|TRBV6-1|-
CASRGLARGYEQYF
TGTGCCAGCAGGGGACTAGCGCGGGGGTACGAGCAGTACTTC
>TRBJ2-1|TRBD1|TRBV10-3|-
CAISRDRGINEQFF
TGTGCCATCAGCCGGGACAGGGGAATAAATGAGCAGTTCTTC
>TRBJ1-1|TRBD1|TRBV29-1|-
CSAGQGMTRAEAFF
TGCAGCGCGGGACAGGGGATGACCCGCGCTGAAGCTTTCTTT
>TRBJ2-5|TRBD1|TRBV28|few
CASSLYRGSQETQYF
TGTGCCAGCAGTTTGTACAGGGGGAGCCAAGAGACCCAGTACTTC
>TRBJ2-1|TRBD2|TRBV3-1|many
CASSQTSGTAYNEQFF
TGTGCCAGCAGCCAGACTAGCGGGACAGCCTACAATGAGCAGTTCTTC
>TRBJ2-5|-|TRBV6-5|many
CASSHNPTHETQYF
TGTGCCAGCAGTCACAACCCAACGCATGAGACCCAGTACTTC
>TRBJ2-1|TRBD2|TRBV14|-
CASSHSVEQGTSWDNEQFF
TGTGCCAGCAGCCATTCCGTCGAACAGGGGACTAGCTGGGACAATGAGCAGTTCTTC
>TRBJ1-1|-|TRBV28|few
CASSFLAGTAFF
TGTGCCAGCAGTTTTTTGGCGGGAACGGCTTTCTTT
>TRBJ2-5|TRBD1|TRBV4-2|few
CASSQETGGVETQYF
TGTGCCAGCAGCCAAGAAACAGGGGGCGTAGAGACCCAGTACTTC
>TRBJ2-1|-|TRBV7-2|-
CASSLFGQGPFDEQFF
TGTGCCAGCAGCTTATTTGGGCAGGGGCCCTTTGATGAGCAGTTCTTC
>TRBJ2-2|-|TRBV6-5|-
CASSDSGYPGELFF
TGTGCCAGCAGTGACTCAGGGTACCCCGGGGAGCTGTTTTTT
>TRBJ2-7|-|TRBV5-1|-
CASSLDSLPFYEQYF
TGCGCCAGCAGCTTAGACAGTTTGCCTTTTTACGAGCAGTACTTC
>TRBJ2-2|-|TRBV11-2|-
CASRQVDTGELFF
TGTGCCAGCAGACAAGTGGACACCGGGGAGCTGTTTTTT